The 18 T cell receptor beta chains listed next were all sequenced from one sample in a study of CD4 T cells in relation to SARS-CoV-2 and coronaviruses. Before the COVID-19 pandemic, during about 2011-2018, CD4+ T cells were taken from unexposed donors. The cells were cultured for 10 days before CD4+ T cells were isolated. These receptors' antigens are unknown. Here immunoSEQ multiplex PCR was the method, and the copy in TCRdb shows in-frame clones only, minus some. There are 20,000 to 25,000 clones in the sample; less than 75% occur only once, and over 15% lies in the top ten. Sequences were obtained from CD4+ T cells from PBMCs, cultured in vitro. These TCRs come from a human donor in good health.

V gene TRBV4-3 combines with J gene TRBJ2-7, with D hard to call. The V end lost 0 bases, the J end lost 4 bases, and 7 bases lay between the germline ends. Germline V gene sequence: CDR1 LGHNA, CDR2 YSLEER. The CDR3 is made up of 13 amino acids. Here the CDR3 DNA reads TGCGCCAGCAGCCAAGATCAATGGTACGAGCAGTACTTC. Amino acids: CASSQDQWYEQYF.

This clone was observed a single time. The CDR3 region is CASSIDEASPLHF. The CDR3 nucleotides are TGTGCCAGTAGTATAGATGAGGCTTCACCCCTCCACTTT. The gene calls are TRBV19 and TRBJ1-6; D remains ambiguous. CDR3 length: 13 residues. CDR1 and CDR2 (germline): LNHDA, SQIVND (reference sequence). Trimming removed 0 bases at V and 9 bases at J, with 6 bases between.

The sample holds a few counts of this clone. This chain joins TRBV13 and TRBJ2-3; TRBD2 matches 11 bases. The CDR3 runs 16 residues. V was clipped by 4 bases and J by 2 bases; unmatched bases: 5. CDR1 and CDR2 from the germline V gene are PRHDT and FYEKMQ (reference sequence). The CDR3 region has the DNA TGTGCCAGCAGCTCCCTACTAGCGGGGGCCACAGATACGCAGTATTTT. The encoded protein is CASSSLLAGATDTQYF.

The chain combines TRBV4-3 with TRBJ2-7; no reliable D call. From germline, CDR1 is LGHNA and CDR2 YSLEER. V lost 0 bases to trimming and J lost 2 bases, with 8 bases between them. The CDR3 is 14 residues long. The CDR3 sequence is CASSQDRYTYEQYF. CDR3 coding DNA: TGCGCCAGCAGCCAAGACAGGTATACCTACGAGCAGTACTTC.

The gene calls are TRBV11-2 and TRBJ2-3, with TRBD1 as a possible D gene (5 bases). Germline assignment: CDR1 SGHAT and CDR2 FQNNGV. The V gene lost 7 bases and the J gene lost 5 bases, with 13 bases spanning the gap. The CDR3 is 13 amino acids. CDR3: CASTGRAVDTQYF. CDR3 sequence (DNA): TGTGCCAGCACCGGCAGGGCTGTAGATACGCAGTATTTT.

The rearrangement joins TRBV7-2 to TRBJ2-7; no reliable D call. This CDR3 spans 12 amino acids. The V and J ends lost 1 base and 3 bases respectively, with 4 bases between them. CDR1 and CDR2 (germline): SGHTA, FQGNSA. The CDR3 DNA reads TGTGCCAGCAGCTTAGATATCTACGAGCAGTACTTC. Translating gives CASSLDIYEQYF.

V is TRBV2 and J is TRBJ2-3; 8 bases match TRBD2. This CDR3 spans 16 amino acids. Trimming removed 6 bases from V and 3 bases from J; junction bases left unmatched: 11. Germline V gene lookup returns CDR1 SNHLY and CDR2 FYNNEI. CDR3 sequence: CASSPKIAGITDTQYF. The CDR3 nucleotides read TGTGCCAGCAGCCCTAAAATAGCGGGGATAACAGATACGCAGTATTTT.

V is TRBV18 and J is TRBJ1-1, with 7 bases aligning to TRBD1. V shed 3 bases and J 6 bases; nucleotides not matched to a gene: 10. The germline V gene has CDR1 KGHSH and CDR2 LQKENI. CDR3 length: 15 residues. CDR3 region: CASSPDATGVAEAFF. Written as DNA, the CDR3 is TGTGCCAGCTCACCCGACGCTACAGGGGTCGCTGAAGCTTTCTTT.

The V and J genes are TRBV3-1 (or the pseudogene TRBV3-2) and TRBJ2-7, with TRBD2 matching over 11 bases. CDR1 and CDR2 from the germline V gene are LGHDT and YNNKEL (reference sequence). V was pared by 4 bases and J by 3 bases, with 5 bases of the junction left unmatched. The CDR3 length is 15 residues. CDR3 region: CASSRGTSGYYEQYF. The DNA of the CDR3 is TGTGCCAGCAGCCGGGGGACTAGCGGATACTACGAGCAGTACTTC.

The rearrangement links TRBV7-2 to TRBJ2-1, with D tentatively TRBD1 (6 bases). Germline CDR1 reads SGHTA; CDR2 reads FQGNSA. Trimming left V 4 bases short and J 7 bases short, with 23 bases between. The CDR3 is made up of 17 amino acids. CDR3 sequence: CASSSVPVSGQSNEQFF. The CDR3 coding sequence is TGTGCCAGCAGCTCCGTTCCCGTATCTGGACAGTCAAATGAGCAGTTCTTC.

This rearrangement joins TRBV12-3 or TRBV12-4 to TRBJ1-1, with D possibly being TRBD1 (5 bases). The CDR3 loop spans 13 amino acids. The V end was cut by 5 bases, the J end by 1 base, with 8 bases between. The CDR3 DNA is TGTGCCAGCAGTCCGGGACGGAACACTGAAGCTTTCTTT. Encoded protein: CASSPGRNTEAFF.

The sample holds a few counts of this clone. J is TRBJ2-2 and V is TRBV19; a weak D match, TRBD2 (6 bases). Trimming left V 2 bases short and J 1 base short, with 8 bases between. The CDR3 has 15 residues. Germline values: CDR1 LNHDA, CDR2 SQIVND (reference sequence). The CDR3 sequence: CASSILAVNTGELFF. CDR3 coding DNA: TGTGCCAGTAGTATATTAGCGGTGAACACCGGGGAGCTGTTTTTT.

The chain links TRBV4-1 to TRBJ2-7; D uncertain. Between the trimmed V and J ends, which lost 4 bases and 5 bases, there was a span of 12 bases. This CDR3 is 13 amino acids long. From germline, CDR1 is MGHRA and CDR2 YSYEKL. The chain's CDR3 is CASSRRLLDEQYF. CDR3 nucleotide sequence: TGCGCCAGCAGCCGCCGACTCCTTGACGAGCAGTACTTC.

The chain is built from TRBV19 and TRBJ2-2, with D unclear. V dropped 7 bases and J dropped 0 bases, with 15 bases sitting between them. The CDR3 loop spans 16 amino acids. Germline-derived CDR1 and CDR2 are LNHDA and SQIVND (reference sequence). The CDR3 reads CASTPRKASNTGELFF. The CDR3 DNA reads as TGTGCCAGTACTCCCCGAAAGGCCTCGAACACCGGGGAGCTGTTTTTT. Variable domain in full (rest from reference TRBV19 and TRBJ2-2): DGGITQSPKYLFRKEGQNVTLSCEQNLNHDAMYWYRQDPGQGLRLIYYSQIVNDFQKGDIAEGYSVSREKKESFPLTVTSAQKNPTAFYLCASTPRKASNTGELFFGEGSRLTVL.

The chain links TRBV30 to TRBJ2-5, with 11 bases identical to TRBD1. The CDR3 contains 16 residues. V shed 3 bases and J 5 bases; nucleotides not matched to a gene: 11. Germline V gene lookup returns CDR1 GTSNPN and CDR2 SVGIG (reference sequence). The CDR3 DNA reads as TGTGCCTGGAGCTCTACCGGACAGGGGGCCCGGGAGACCCAGTACTTC. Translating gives CAWSSTGQGARETQYF.

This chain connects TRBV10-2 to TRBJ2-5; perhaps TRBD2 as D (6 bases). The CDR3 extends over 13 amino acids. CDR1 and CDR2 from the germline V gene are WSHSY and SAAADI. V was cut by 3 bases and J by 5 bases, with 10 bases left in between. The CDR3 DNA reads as TGCGCCAGCAGTGATACTAGCAGTGAGACCCAGTACTTC. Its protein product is CASSDTSSETQYF.

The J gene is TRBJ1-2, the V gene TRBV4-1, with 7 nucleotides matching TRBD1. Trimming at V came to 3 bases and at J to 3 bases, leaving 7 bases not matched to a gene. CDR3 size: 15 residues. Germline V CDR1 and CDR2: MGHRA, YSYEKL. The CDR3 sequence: CASSHRQGGDYGYTF. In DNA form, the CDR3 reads TGCGCCAGCAGCCACCGACAGGGAGGTGACTATGGCTACACCTTC.

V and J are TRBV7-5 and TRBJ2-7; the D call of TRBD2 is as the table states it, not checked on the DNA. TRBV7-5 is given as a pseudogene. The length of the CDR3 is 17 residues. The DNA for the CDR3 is TGTGCCAGAAGCTTATCTCCTAGCGGGAGTTGTCCCGACGAGCAGTACTTC. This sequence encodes CARSLSPSGSCPDEQYF.